The 10 T cell receptor beta chains below come from one sample, sequenced in a study of T cells in Graves' hyperthyroidism and ophthalmopathy. Amplification targeted TCR beta CDR3 regions from RNA transcripts. TCR CDR3 underwent first-round RT-PCR with the HTBI primer set. MiXCR, applied by TCRdb to the multiplex PCR reads, yields one record per CDR3 protein. The data show around 540,000 distinct CDR3 sequences, with roughly 15% seen just once and 29% held by the top ten. Sequenced input: blood. The receptors were sampled from a woman in her 30s with Graves' ophthalmopathy.

This clonotype appeared once. The junction differs from germline at one of its ends, possibly a read error. The chain recombines TRBV7-2 with TRBJ1-2; 8 nucleotides match TRBD1. The CDR3 covers 13 residues. Germline V lookup: CDR1 SGHTA, CDR2 FQGNSA. CDR3 DNA: TGCGCCAGCAGCCACCCAGGGGGCGATGGCTACGCCTTC. Translated, it gives CASSHPGGDGYAF.

The gene calls are TRBV27 and TRBJ2-1, with D unresolved. This CDR3 is 14 amino acids long. CDR1 is MNHEY and CDR2 is SMNVEV in the germline V gene (reference sequence). Deletions cut 1 base from V and 9 bases from J, with 13 bases between. The CDR3 nucleotides are TGTGCCAGCAGTTTATATGGGCCCGCAGCTGAGCAGTTCTTC. Translated: CASSLYGPAAEQFF.

This clonotype was counted many times. The rearrangement uses TRBV7-9 and TRBJ2-1, with D perhaps TRBD1 (6 bases). Germline CDR1 is SEHNR and CDR2 is FQNEAQ (reference sequence). The CDR3 contains 13 residues. Trimming took 2 bases from V and 7 from J, leaving 9 bases between them. DNA for the CDR3: TGTGCCAGCAGCTTAAGGACAGCGAATGAGCAGTTCTTC. Translation: CASSLRTANEQFF.

The sample holds many counts of this clonotype. The V and J genes are TRBV29-1 and TRBJ2-1; 11 bases are a match to TRBD2. This CDR3 is built from 14 residues. V lost 5 bases, J lost 3 bases, and 3 bases stayed unmatched. Germline CDR1 reads SQVTM; CDR2 reads ANQGSEA. Written as DNA, the CDR3 is TGCAGCGTTACCGGGACTAGCGGCTACAATGAGCAGTTCTTC. Residues: CSVTGTSGYNEQFF.

This chain connects TRBV12-3 or TRBV12-4 to TRBJ2-7, with 9 positions matching TRBD1. This CDR3 is 15 amino acids long. Trimming took 3 bases from V and 7 from J; bases not matched to a gene: 10. As DNA, the CDR3 is TGTGCCAGCAGTTTCTACCGGACAGGGGACAAAGAGCAGTACTTC. Translating it yields CASSFYRTGDKEQYF.

This clonotype was observed at least ten times. The genes are TRBV6-1 and TRBJ2-1; 9 bases map to TRBD2. The CDR3 length is 15 residues. Germline assignment: CDR1 MNHNS and CDR2 SASEGT. The junction had 15 bases not matched to a gene; V was cut back by 11 bases and J by 7 bases. The CDR3 region has the DNA TGTGCCTGCGCCGAGGGCCTTAGCGGGAGAAATGAGCAGTTCTTC. This sequence encodes CACAEGLSGRNEQFF.

This clonotype occurred many times. This chain uses TRBV7-7 with TRBJ2-1; D remains ambiguous. The CDR3 covers 14 residues. Germline lookup yields CDR1 SSHAT and CDR2 FNYEAQ (reference sequence). Trimming removed 5 bases at V and 4 bases at J, with 12 bases between. The CDR3: CASSLGGRYNEQFF. CDR3 bases: TGTGCCAGCAGCCTAGGCGGCAGATACAATGAGCAGTTCTTC.

This clonotype showed up many times. V is TRBV14 and J is TRBJ1-2, with D possibly being TRBD1 (5 bases). Trimming shortened V by 0 bases and J by 6 bases, and 20 bases separated the two germline ends. The CDR3 contains 17 residues. Germline assignment: CDR1 SGHDN and CDR2 FVKESK. The CDR3 DNA reads as TGTGCCAGCAGCCAAGATCTTTGGGGCGAAGGGGTGAATGGCTACACCTTC. Its protein is CASSQDLWGEGVNGYTF.

This clonotype appeared a few times. The rearrangement uses TRBV9 and TRBJ1-1; D remains ambiguous. The V end lost 4 bases, the J end lost 0 bases, and 10 bases lay between the germline ends. This CDR3 has 14 residues. Germline V lookup: CDR1 SGDLS, CDR2 YYNGEE. CDR3 DNA: TGTGCCAGCAGCCCCAGATGGATGAACACTGAAGCTTTCTTT. Amino acid sequence: CASSPRWMNTEAFF.

This clonotype occurred many times. The V gene is TRBV3-1, the J gene TRBJ2-1, with 7 bases matching TRBD2. The CDR3 spans 15 residues. Germline values: CDR1 LGHDT, CDR2 YNNKEL (reference sequence). The ends lost 1 base at V and 6 bases at J; junction bases unmatched: 6. The CDR3 coding sequence is TGTGCCAGCAGCCAAGTCCGGGACTACTCCAATGAGCAGTTCTTC. Translating gives CASSQVRDYSNEQFF.